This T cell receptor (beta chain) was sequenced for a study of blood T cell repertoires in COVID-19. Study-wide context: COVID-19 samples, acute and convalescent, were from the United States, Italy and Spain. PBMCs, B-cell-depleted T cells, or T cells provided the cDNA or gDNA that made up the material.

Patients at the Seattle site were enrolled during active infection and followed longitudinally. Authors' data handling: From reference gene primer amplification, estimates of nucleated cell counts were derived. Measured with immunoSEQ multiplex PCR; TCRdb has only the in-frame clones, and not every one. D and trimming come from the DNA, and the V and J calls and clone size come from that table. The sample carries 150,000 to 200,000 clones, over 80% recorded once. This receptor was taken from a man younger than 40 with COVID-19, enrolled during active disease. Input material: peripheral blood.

As DNA, the CDR3 is TGCAGCGTTGAAAGGGGTGACACTGAAGCTTTCTTT. This translates into CSVERGDTEAFF. The V and J genes are TRBV29-1 and TRBJ1-1, with D perhaps TRBD1 (5 bases). The CDR3 spans 12 residues. Trimming cost V 2 bases and J 3 bases, with 7 bases left between them. The germline gives CDR1 SQVTM, CDR2 ANQGSEA. The whole variable domain, filled in from reference TRBV29-1 and TRBJ1-1, reads SAVISQKPSRDICQRGTSLTIQCQVDSQVTMMFWYRQQPGQSLTLIATANQGSEATYESGFVIDKFPISRPNLTFSTLTVSNMSPEDSSIYLCSVERGDTEAFFGQGTRLTVV.